This T cell receptor beta chain comes out of a study of response to subunit inactivated influenza vaccine. Regarding the study as a whole: Few new T cells, the authors suggested, are recruited by each seasonal influenza vaccination.

MiXCR was run by TCRdb on the RT-PCR reads, yielding one entry per CDR3 protein. The table lists 550,000 to 650,000 distinct CDR3 sequences, approximately 10% of them singletons. Germline-derived CDR1 and CDR2 are ENHRY and SYGVKD. This CDR3 is built from 16 residues. The V and J ends lost 2 bases and 0 bases, in that order; junction bases with no gene match: 5. Notes on this clonotype: Its antigen is not known. A single base separates this from a much larger clone, so it may be a read error.

The chain employs TRBV10-3 and TRBJ2-3, with 7 bases identical to TRBD2. This TCR came from a man aged 50 to 59 who received an inactivated influenza vaccine. The material was PBMCs from blood, obtained on the day of vaccination. This chain's CDR3 is CAISESGETSTDTQYF. In DNA, the CDR3 is TGTGCCATCAGTGAGAGCGGGGAAACTAGCACAGATACGCAGTATTTT.